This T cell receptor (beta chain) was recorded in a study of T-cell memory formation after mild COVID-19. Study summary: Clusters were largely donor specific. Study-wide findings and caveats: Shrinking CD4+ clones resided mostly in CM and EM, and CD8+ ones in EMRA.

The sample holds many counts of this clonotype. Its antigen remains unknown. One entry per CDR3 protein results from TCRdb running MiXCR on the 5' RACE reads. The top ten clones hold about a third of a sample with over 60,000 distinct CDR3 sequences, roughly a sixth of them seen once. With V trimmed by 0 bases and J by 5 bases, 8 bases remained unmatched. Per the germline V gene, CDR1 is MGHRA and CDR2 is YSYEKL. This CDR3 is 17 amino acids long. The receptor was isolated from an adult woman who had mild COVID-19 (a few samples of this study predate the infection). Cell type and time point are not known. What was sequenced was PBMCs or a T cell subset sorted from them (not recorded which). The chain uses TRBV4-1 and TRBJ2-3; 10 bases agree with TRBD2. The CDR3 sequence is CASSQDLKRGGLDTQYF. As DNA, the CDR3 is TGCGCCAGCAGCCAAGATCTTAAGCGGGGGGGTTTAGATACGCAGTATTTT.